This TCR beta chain was retrieved from a study of cytomegalovirus exposure and HLA in healthy donors. Study outcomes and limitations: The study designated 150 or so TCR beta chains cytomegalovirus-associated. TCR beta chains associated with HLA were, in a later analysis, more clonally expanded than equally common others. Sequencing probably produced one cluster of sequence variants that were highly shared. Later findings reportedly placed an Asian-associated ancestry cluster below the roughly 700-donor mean for N-insertions.

The ends lost 5 bases at V and 8 bases at J; junction bases unmatched: 6. Germline V lookup: CDR1 SGHTA, CDR2 FQGNSA. This CDR3 has 15 residues. A word on this clone: Its cognate antigen is unknown.

13 Jbeta primers and 60 Vbeta primers were used for the PCR. Assay: immunoSEQ multiplex PCR; the TCRdb copy retains only in-frame clones and omits some. Among some 210,000 clones listed, over 70% were seen once. This sequence originates from a man aged 30-40 years in good health and CMV-seronegative. The chain has TRBV7-2 and TRBJ1-4; 12 bases agree with TRBD1. The sequenced material came from PBMCs. The CDR3 nucleotides are TGTGCCAGCAGCCTTTATGGGACAGGGGGCGAAAAACTGTTTTTT. Residues: CASSLYGTGGEKLFF.